This section outlines one T cell receptor beta chain sequence together with its context. Its antigen is unidentified. A much larger clone lies one base from this, so it may be a read error. TCRdb re-analysed the reads in MiXCR, keeping a single row per CDR3 protein. The table has approximately 910,000 distinct CDR3 sequences, about a third seen once. CDR3 length equals 14 residues. Germline CDR1 reads MNHGY; CDR2 reads SAAAGT. V gave up 2 bases and J gave up 2 bases, with 9 bases separating them. This entry is derived from a study of T cell repertoires in cytomegalovirus infection. Study information: An indication of both CMV infection and matching HLA type came from public TCR beta signatures. Study observations and caveats: The ex vivo response was dominated by HLA-C-restricted CMV-specific TCR beta clonotypes. Based on cumulative public TCR beta family frequency, carriers of CMV plus the relevant HLA were identified.

The TCR was taken from a human donor in good health (CMV status not recorded). Some clones in this sample may be carry-over from other donors' samples. The chain carries TRBV6-8 and TRBJ1-1; D uncertain. Material: cultured CD8+ T cells from PBMCs, obtained from culture after CMV antigen stimulation. CDR3 coding DNA: TGTGCCAGCAGTTACGCCAGATTAAACACTGAAGCTTTCTTT. Translated: CASSYARLNTEAFF.